This TCR beta chain was found in a study of OX40 agonist ivuxolimab in advanced cancers. Turning to the study itself: Prior anti-PD-1, anti-PD-L1 or anti-CTLA-4 therapy did not bar entry, and approximately 40% had some. Two cutaneous melanoma patients and one hepatocellular carcinoma patient, three in all, had partial responses.

On this clone itself: The antigen is not known.

Generated by immunoSEQ multiplex PCR, the TCRdb table keeps only in-frame clones and is missing some. Here the sample spans some 85,000 clones, around nine tenths being singletons. The ends were cut back, 10 bases at V and 2 bases at J, with 19 bases in the middle. Germline values: CDR1 LNHDA, CDR2 SQIVND (reference sequence). This CDR3 is built from 15 residues. Study results and caveats: Which antigen the expanded peripheral T cells recognized is unknown. By week 6 at 0.1 to 3.0 mg/kg, blood CD4+ and CD8+ T cells had expanded clonally.

The rearrangement joins TRBV19 to TRBJ2-3, with TRBD2 as a possible D gene (6 bases). The input for sequencing was CD4+ or CD8+ T cells sorted from blood, taken in a trial of the OX40 agonist ivuxolimab. This clonotype was sampled from an adult with an advanced solid tumor such as melanoma, head and neck, liver or kidney cancer. Here the CDR3 reads CATDSGSGVTDTQYF. The CDR3, as DNA: TGTGCCACCGACAGCGGGTCGGGGGTCACAGATACGCAGTATTTT.